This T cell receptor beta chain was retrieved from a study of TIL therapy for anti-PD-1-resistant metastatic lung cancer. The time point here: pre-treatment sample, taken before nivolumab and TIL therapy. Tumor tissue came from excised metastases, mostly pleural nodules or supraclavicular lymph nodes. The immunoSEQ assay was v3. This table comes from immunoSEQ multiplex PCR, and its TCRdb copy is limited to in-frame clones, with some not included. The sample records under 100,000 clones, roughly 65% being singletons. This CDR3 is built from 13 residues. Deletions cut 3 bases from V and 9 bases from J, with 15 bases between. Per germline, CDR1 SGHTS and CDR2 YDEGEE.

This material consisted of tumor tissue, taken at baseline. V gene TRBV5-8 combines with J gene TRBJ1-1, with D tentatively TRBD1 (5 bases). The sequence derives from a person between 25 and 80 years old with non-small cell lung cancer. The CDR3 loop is CASSWAEGRKAFF. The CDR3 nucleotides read TGTGCCAGCAGCTGGGCGGAGGGGAGAAAAGCTTTCTTT.